What follows is one T cell receptor beta chain and its context. Its antigen is still unknown. This record belongs to a study of PD-1 blockade in classical Hodgkin lymphoma. Study-wide results and caveats: Whereas CD4+ TCR diversity had risen significantly by C4D1, CD8+ TCR diversity had not. Baseline diversity in complete responders resembled that of newly diagnosed patients. Relapsed/refractory patients reportedly had the lowest baseline TCR diversity, below newly diagnosed patients, who were below healthy donors. Why the repertoires differ is still unclear, perhaps disease activity or prior therapy.

Trimming at V came to 3 bases and at J to 1 base, leaving 2 bases not matched to a gene. The CDR3 is 14 amino acids. Germline V gene data show CDR1 as SGHNT and CDR2 as YYREEE (reference sequence). TCRdb's table, derived via immunoSEQ multiplex PCR, lists solely in-frame clones and lacks some. The sample holds roughly 50,000 clones, around 91% seen once. Documented time point: cycle 4 day 1 (C4D1), after less than 7 weeks of nivolumab. In every patient, relapse followed autologous stem cell transplantation, while exposure to brentuximab vedotin differed. The TCR originated in a human donor with classical Hodgkin lymphoma. Sequencing used peripheral blood mononuclear cells (PBMCs), obtained before the fourth cycle of nivolumab. V is TRBV5-4 and J is TRBJ1-2, with 8 positions matching TRBD1. The CDR3 DNA reads TGTGCCAGCAGCTGGACAGGGAATAACTATGGCTACACCTTC. Amino acids: CASSWTGNNYGYTF.